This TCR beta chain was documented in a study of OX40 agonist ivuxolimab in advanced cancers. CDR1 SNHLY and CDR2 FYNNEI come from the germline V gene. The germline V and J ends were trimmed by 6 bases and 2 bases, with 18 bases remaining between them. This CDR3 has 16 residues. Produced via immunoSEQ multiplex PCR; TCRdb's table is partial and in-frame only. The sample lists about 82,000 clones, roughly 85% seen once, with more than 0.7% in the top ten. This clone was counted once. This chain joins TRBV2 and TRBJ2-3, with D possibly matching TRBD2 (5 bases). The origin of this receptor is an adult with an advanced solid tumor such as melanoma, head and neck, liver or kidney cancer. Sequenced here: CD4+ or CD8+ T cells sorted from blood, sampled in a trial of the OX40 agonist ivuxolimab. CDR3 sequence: CASRAQVVALTDTQYF. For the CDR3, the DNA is TGTGCCAGCAGGGCCCAGGTAGTAGCGCTCACAGATACGCAGTATTTT.